A selection of T cell receptor beta chains follows, all from one sample in a study of blood T cell repertoires in COVID-19. This table comes from immunoSEQ multiplex PCR, and its TCRdb copy is limited to in-frame clones, with some not included. There are about 74,000 clones in the sample; 78% occur only once, and 15% to 19% lies in the top ten. The sequenced sample consisted of peripheral blood. The origin of the receptors is a human donor in a cohort sampled during active COVID-19. Each CDR3 is given with its conserved first and last residue. The D gene is left open where the match is weak. Clone size is not always given. Where it is, it says once, few, many or a class for expanded clones.

V gene: TRBV18
J gene: TRBJ1-1
D gene: -
clone size: -
CDR3 protein: CASSPPGQNTEAFF
CDR3 DNA: TGTGCCAGCTCACCACCGGGGCAGAACACTGAAGCTTTCTTT

V gene: TRBV21-1
J gene: TRBJ2-2
D gene: -
clone size: once
CDR3 protein: CASSKEGGRRGRELFF
CDR3 DNA: TGTGCCAGCAGCAAAGAAGGCGGGAGACGGGGAAGGGAGCTGTTTTTT

V gene: TRBV5-1
J gene: TRBJ1-4
D gene: -
clone size: -
CDR3 protein: CASSRDNTNEKLFF
CDR3 DNA: TGCGCCAGCAGCCGGGACAATACAAATGAAAAACTGTTTTTT

V gene: TRBV5-1
J gene: TRBJ2-7
D gene: -
clone size: -
CDR3 protein: CASSLGQSYEQYF
CDR3 DNA: TGCGCCAGCAGCTTGGGACAGTCCTACGAGCAGTACTTC

V gene: TRBV3-1/TRBV3-2
J gene: TRBJ2-7
D gene: TRBD2
clone size: -
CDR3 protein: CASSQGGLAGDSYEQYF
CDR3 DNA: TGTGCCAGCAGCCAAGGTGGGCTAGCGGGAGATTCTTACGAGCAGTACTTC

V gene: TRBV11-3
J gene: TRBJ2-2
D gene: TRBD2
clone size: -
CDR3 protein: CASSLLAGVSGELFF
CDR3 DNA: TGTGCCAGCAGCTTACTAGCGGGAGTTAGTGGGGAGCTGTTTTTT

V gene: TRBV9
J gene: TRBJ2-1
D gene: -
clone size: -
CDR3 protein: CASSLEQVRNEQFF
CDR3 DNA: TGTGCCAGCAGCCTAGAACAGGTGCGGAATGAGCAGTTCTTC

V gene: TRBV19
J gene: TRBJ2-1
D gene: TRBD2
clone size: -
CDR3 protein: CASSISPTRSGRDYNEQFF
CDR3 DNA: TGTGCCAGTAGTATCTCCCCCACGCGTAGCGGGAGAGACTACAATGAGCAGTTCTTC

V gene: TRBV2
J gene: TRBJ2-1
D gene: -
clone size: -
CDR3 protein: CASGRGYNEQFF
CDR3 DNA: TGTGCCAGCGGCCGGGGCTACAATGAGCAGTTCTTC

V gene: TRBV9
J gene: TRBJ2-5
D gene: -
clone size: -
CDR3 protein: CASSVDPAGETQYF
CDR3 DNA: TGTGCCAGCAGCGTAGATCCGGCAGGGGAGACCCAGTACTTC

V gene: TRBV10-3
J gene: TRBJ1-6
D gene: -
clone size: -
CDR3 protein: CAIRSSYNSPLHF
CDR3 DNA: TGTGCCATTAGGAGCTCCTATAATTCACCCCTCCACTTT

V gene: TRBV5-1
J gene: TRBJ1-2
D gene: -
clone size: -
CDR3 protein: CASSLVPSSRGFGYTF
CDR3 DNA: TGCGCCAGCAGCTTGGTTCCCTCCAGTAGGGGGTTCGGCTACACCTTC

V gene: TRBV7-9
J gene: TRBJ2-2
D gene: -
clone size: once
CDR3 protein: CASSWRRDITGELFF
CDR3 DNA: TGTGCCAGCAGCTGGCGCAGGGATATCACCGGGGAGCTGTTTTTT

V gene: TRBV14
J gene: TRBJ2-1
D gene: TRBD2
clone size: few
CDR3 protein: CASSPSTSAGSYNEQFF
CDR3 DNA: TGTGCCAGCAGCCCGAGTACTAGCGCCGGATCCTACAATGAGCAGTTCTTC

V gene: TRBV11-2
J gene: TRBJ2-5
D gene: -
clone size: -
CDR3 protein: CASSPGTYQETQYF
CDR3 DNA: TGTGCCAGCAGCCCCGGGACATACCAAGAGACCCAGTACTTC

V gene: TRBV19
J gene: TRBJ1-3
D gene: -
clone size: -
CDR3 protein: CASNQGNSGNTIYF
CDR3 DNA: TGTGCCAGTAACCAGGGAAACTCTGGAAACACCATATATTTT

V gene: TRBV13
J gene: TRBJ2-3
D gene: -
clone size: -
CDR3 protein: CASSLRAIALRYTQYF
CDR3 DNA: TGTGCCAGCAGCTTAAGGGCCATAGCGCTCAGGTATACGCAGTATTTT

V gene: TRBV3-1/TRBV3-2
J gene: TRBJ2-5
D gene: TRBD2
clone size: -
CDR3 protein: CASTGGALRLGETQYF
CDR3 DNA: TGTGCCAGCACCGGGGGGGCCCTACGCCTGGGGGAGACCCAGTACTTC

V gene: TRBV4-1
J gene: TRBJ1-4
D gene: -
clone size: -
CDR3 protein: CASSQERSYVGAEVEKLFF
CDR3 DNA: TGCGCCAGCAGCCAAGAGCGTTCTTATGTAGGCGCCGAGGTTGAAAAACTGTTTTTT

V gene: TRBV12-5
J gene: TRBJ2-2
D gene: -
clone size: -
CDR3 protein: CASATETGTGELFF
CDR3 DNA: TGTGCTAGTGCCACAGAGACAGGAACCGGGGAGCTGTTTTTT

V gene: TRBV7-6
J gene: TRBJ2-1
D gene: TRBD2
clone size: few
CDR3 protein: CASSLLLAGARGDNEQFF
CDR3 DNA: TGTGCCAGCAGCTTATTACTAGCGGGAGCTCGGGGAGACAATGAGCAGTTCTTC

V gene: TRBV2
J gene: TRBJ2-7
D gene: -
clone size: -
CDR3 protein: CASSSVPGFGSEQYF
CDR3 DNA: TGTGCCAGCAGTAGCGTGCCCGGCTTTGGGTCCGAGCAGTACTTC

V gene: TRBV4-3
J gene: TRBJ1-4
D gene: -
clone size: -
CDR3 protein: CASSQDAGDNEKLFF
CDR3 DNA: TGCGCCAGCAGCCAAGATGCGGGGGATAATGAAAAACTGTTTTTT

V gene: TRBV15
J gene: TRBJ2-4
D gene: -
clone size: -
CDR3 protein: CATSNPRLAKNIQYF
CDR3 DNA: TGTGCCACCAGCAACCCCAGGCTAGCCAAAAACATTCAGTACTTC

V gene: TRBV28
J gene: TRBJ1-6
D gene: TRBD1
clone size: -
CDR3 protein: CASSTYRGVDSPLHF
CDR3 DNA: TGTGCCAGCAGTACGTACAGGGGGGTGGATTCACCCCTCCACTTT

V gene: TRBV10-1
J gene: TRBJ2-7
D gene: TRBD2
clone size: -
CDR3 protein: CASSDLAGVPRTEQYF
CDR3 DNA: TGCGCCAGCAGTGACCTAGCGGGTGTTCCGAGGACCGAGCAGTACTTC

V gene: TRBV5-6
J gene: TRBJ2-7
D gene: TRBD1
clone size: -
CDR3 protein: CASSSLDRDEQYF
CDR3 DNA: TGTGCCAGCAGCTCCCTAGACAGGGACGAGCAGTACTTC

V gene: TRBV7-9
J gene: TRBJ2-7
D gene: -
clone size: -
CDR3 protein: CASSSVRADLSYEQYF
CDR3 DNA: TGTGCCAGCAGCTCCGTGAGGGCGGACCTCAGCTACGAGCAGTACTTC

V gene: TRBV18
J gene: TRBJ2-3
D gene: TRBD2
clone size: -
CDR3 protein: CASSPTLAVSTDTQYF
CDR3 DNA: TGTGCCAGCTCACCAACGCTAGCGGTTAGCACAGATACGCAGTATTTT

V gene: TRBV21-1
J gene: TRBJ2-7
D gene: -
clone size: once
CDR3 protein: CASSGELEDEQYF
CDR3 DNA: TGTGCCAGCAGCGGGGAGTTAGAAGACGAGCAGTACTTC

V gene: TRBV7-9
J gene: TRBJ1-3
D gene: -
clone size: -
CDR3 protein: CASSLEGAGVGNTIYF
CDR3 DNA: TGTGCCAGCAGCTTAGAAGGGGCAGGTGTGGGAAACACCATATATTTT

V gene: TRBV30
J gene: TRBJ2-7
D gene: -
clone size: -
CDR3 protein: CASGRVSYEQYF
CDR3 DNA: TGTGCCTCGGGTCGGGTTTCCTACGAGCAGTACTTC

V gene: TRBV1
J gene: TRBJ2-7
D gene: -
clone size: -
CDR3 protein: CTSSPRASGRPKGDEQYF
CDR3 DNA: TGCACCAGCAGCCCCCGGGCTAGCGGGAGGCCAAAAGGGGACGAGCAGTACTTC